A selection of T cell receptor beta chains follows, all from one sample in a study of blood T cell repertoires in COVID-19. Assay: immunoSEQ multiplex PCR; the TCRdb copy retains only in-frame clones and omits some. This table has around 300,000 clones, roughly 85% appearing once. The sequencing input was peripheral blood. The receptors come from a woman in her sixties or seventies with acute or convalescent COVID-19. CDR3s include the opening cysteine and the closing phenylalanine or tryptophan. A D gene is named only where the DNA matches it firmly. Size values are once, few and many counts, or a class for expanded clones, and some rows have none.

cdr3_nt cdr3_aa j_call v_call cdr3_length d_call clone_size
TGTGCCAGCAGCGCAGGCGGGGGGCGGCTAGAGACCCAGTACTTC CASSAGGGRLETQYF TRBJ2-5 TRBV2 15 TRBD2 once
TGCGCCAGCAGCCAAGGGGGCGGTGAGCAGTTCTTC CASSQGGGEQFF TRBJ2-1 TRBV4-1 12 NA NA
TGTGCCAGCAGGTCACACTTGGGGGCGGACCGAGAAAAACTGTTTTTT CASRSHLGADREKLFF TRBJ1-4 TRBV2 16 NA NA
TGTGCCAGCAGCCCCAAGGACACCTCAGGCGGACTGTTTTTT CASSPKDTSGGLFF TRBJ1-4 TRBV6-5 14 NA NA
TGTGCCAGCAGCTTAAGCTATAGCAATCAGCCCCAGCATTTT CASSLSYSNQPQHF TRBJ1-5 TRBV7-2 14 NA NA
TGTGCCAGCAGCCCCGACAGTTATGGCTACACCTTC CASSPDSYGYTF TRBJ1-2 TRBV11-2 12 NA few
TGTGCCAGCCGGGGACAGGGAGGCCAGCCCCAGCATTTT CASRGQGGQPQHF TRBJ1-5 TRBV18 13 TRBD1 NA
TGTGCCAGCAGTAAGTCCAGTACTAACTATGGCTACACCTTC CASSKSSTNYGYTF TRBJ1-2 TRBV6-5 14 NA NA
TGTGCCAGCAGTTACAAAGCCCTGGTCACTGAAGCTTTCTTT CASSYKALVTEAFF TRBJ1-1 TRBV6-5 14 NA NA
TGTGCCAGCAGCTTGGAGGGACTAGCGGGGGGGACAGATACGCAGTATTTT CASSLEGLAGGTDTQYF TRBJ2-3 TRBV5-6 17 TRBD2 NA
TGTGCCGGCTCACAGGGACCGGATCAGCCCCAGCATTTT CAGSQGPDQPQHF TRBJ1-5 TRBV30 13 NA once
TGTGCCAGCAGCCGAACAGGAAACACCATATATTTT CASSRTGNTIYF TRBJ1-3 TRBV3-1/TRBV3-2 12 NA NA
TGTGCCAGCAGTACCCGGACAGGGAACTATGGCTACACCTTC CASSTRTGNYGYTF TRBJ1-2 TRBV6-5 14 TRBD1 NA
TGCGCCAGCAGCCCCGGACAGGGGGTCTACGAGCAGTACTTC CASSPGQGVYEQYF TRBJ2-7 TRBV5-1 14 TRBD1 NA
TGTGCCAGTAGTAGCGGACAGTCGAACACTGAAGCTTTCTTT CASSSGQSNTEAFF TRBJ1-1 TRBV19 14 NA once
TGTGCCAGCTCACCCCTACTAGCGGGGGGGAGGGATGAGCAGTTCTTC CASSPLLAGGRDEQFF TRBJ2-1 TRBV18 16 TRBD2 NA
TGTGCCATCAAAGAGGGAGGTACGGAAGAGCAGTACTTC CAIKEGGTEEQYF TRBJ2-7 TRBV10-3 13 NA NA
TGTGCCAGCAGTGACGCCGGGGAGCTGTTTTTT CASSDAGELFF TRBJ2-2 TRBV2 11 NA NA
TGTGCTAGCAGCCCACGGGGGGCCAACGTCCTGACTTTC CASSPRGANVLTF TRBJ2-6 TRBV7-7 13 NA NA
TGCGCCAGCAGCTTGGTAGAGGGGGCGATGGGGACTGAAGCTTTCTTT CASSLVEGAMGTEAFF TRBJ1-1 TRBV5-1 16 TRBD1 few
TGTGCCAGCAGCTACTTCTCGACAGGGGGCGGCTACGAGCAGTACTTC CASSYFSTGGGYEQYF TRBJ2-7 TRBV5-5 16 TRBD1 NA
TGCGCCAGCAGTGGACAGGGGGCGAGGACTGAAGCTTTCTTT CASSGQGARTEAFF TRBJ1-1 TRBV5-1 14 TRBD1 NA
TGTGCCAGCAGCGATGCGGACAGGGCTTATGGCTACACCTTC CASSDADRAYGYTF TRBJ1-2 TRBV6-5 14 TRBD1 NA
TGCGCCAGCAGCGTGGCAGGGGAAGCCTCCTACGAGCAGTACTTC CASSVAGEASYEQYF TRBJ2-7 TRBV5-1 15 NA many
TGCGCCAGCAGCTGGACGGACAGCGCAGATACGCAGTATTTT CASSWTDSADTQYF TRBJ2-3 TRBV5-1 14 NA NA
TGTGCCATCAGTGAGTCGGGGGGAAGAAGAGCTTTCTTT CAISESGGRRAFF TRBJ1-1 TRBV10-3 13 NA NA
TGTGCCAGCAGCTTAGGTTCGGGGGGGTGGACTGAAGCTTTCTTT CASSLGSGGWTEAFF TRBJ1-1 TRBV7-9 15 NA NA
TGCGCCAGCAGCCAAAGGGCTAGCGCTTACAATGAGCAGTTCTTC CASSQRASAYNEQFF TRBJ2-1 TRBV4-1 15 NA NA
TGTGCCAACAGTGAAGGGGTTATTAGGGGCACCGGGGAGCTGTTTTTT CANSEGVIRGTGELFF TRBJ2-2 TRBV6-1 16 NA NA
TGTGCCAGCAGCCTATTCCGAGGGGAGCTGTTTTTT CASSLFRGELFF TRBJ2-2 TRBV7-3 12 NA once
TGTGCCAGCAGTTGGACAGGGATCACTGAAGCTTTCTTT CASSWTGITEAFF TRBJ1-1 TRBV6-5 13 TRBD1 NA
TGTGCCAGCAGCCCGGGGGGCCCCTACGAGCAGTACTTC CASSPGGPYEQYF TRBJ2-7 TRBV12-3/TRBV12-4 13 NA NA
TGTGCCACAAGACAGGGTACGAACACTGAAGCTTTCTTT CATRQGTNTEAFF TRBJ1-1 TRBV24-1 13 TRBD1 NA
TGTGCCAGCAGTTTGTCCCGGGTCACAGATACGCAGTATTTT CASSLSRVTDTQYF TRBJ2-3 TRBV28 14 NA NA
TGTGCCAGCAGTGAAAGGCAGGGAAGGGCTGAAGCTTTCTTT CASSERQGRAEAFF TRBJ1-1 TRBV6-1 14 NA few
TGTGCCAGCAGTGAAACGGGGGAAGCTTTCTTT CASSETGEAFF TRBJ1-1 TRBV6-1 11 NA NA
TGCGCCAGCAGCTTAACAGGGGGCGGATCTGGAAACACCATATATTTT CASSLTGGGSGNTIYF TRBJ1-3 TRBV5-1 16 TRBD1 NA
TGTGCCAGCTGGCGGGGAAAACTGTTTTTT CASWRGKLFF TRBJ1-4 TRBV2 10 NA NA
TGTGCCAGCCAAAAGAACACTGAAGCTTTCTTT CASQKNTEAFF TRBJ1-1 TRBV25-1 11 NA NA
TGTGCCAGCAGCCCAAGCACCACAGGGGAAGCTTTCTTT CASSPSTTGEAFF TRBJ1-1 TRBV7-3 13 NA NA